This T cell receptor (beta chain) was recovered during a study of T-cell reconstitution after alpha-beta-depleted transplantation in children. Construction of the TCRbeta library involved unique molecular identifiers. TCRdb fed the PCR reads into MiXCR, producing one record per CDR3 protein. Of 300,000 to 350,000 distinct CDR3 sequences listed, around 25% are singletons. Regarding the study as a whole: Several hundred expanded graft clones reportedly gave rise to the alpha-beta T cells present about two months after transplant.

This clonotype has more than one count but fewer than ten. Its antigen is unidentified. This receptor was taken from a male patient between 10 and 17 years old who had a stem cell transplant for acute lymphoblastic leukemia, so the T cells may come from the graft donor. Sequencing used PBMCs, mostly from graft donor cells, obtained 180 days after TCRalphabeta/CD19-depleted stem cell transplant.

DNA for the CDR3: TGTGCCAGCAGCCCTCACACAACTCTAACTAATGAAAAACTGTTTTTT. It specifies CASSPHTTLTNEKLFF. V and J are TRBV7-9 and TRBJ1-4; D is uncertain. V shed 5 bases and J shed 1 base, with 14 bases lying between them. CDR1 and CDR2 from the germline V gene are SEHNR and FQNEAQ (reference sequence). The CDR3 consists of 16 residues.